This T cell receptor (beta chain) is drawn from a study of blood T cell repertoires in COVID-19. Across the whole study: The United States, Italy and Spain provided the acute and convalescent COVID-19 samples.

Methods used by the authors: Amplification from reference gene primers served as the basis for estimated nucleated cell counts. Some clones are missing from TCRdb's copy, which holds only in-frame ones; the method was immunoSEQ multiplex PCR. The V and J calls and clone size come from that table; D and trimming were worked out from the DNA. The sample includes 250,000 to 400,000 clones, approximately 88% of them seen just once. The CDR3 is 15 amino acids. V lost 5 bases, J lost 1 base, and 14 bases lay in between. Germline CDR1 is LNHDA and CDR2 is SQIVND (reference sequence). This clone was detected once.

The sample consisted of peripheral blood. The sequence derives from a woman aged 25 to 45 with COVID-19, enrolled during active disease. This rearrangement joins TRBV19 to TRBJ1-1; perhaps TRBD1 as D (6 bases). CDR3 nucleotide sequence: TGTGCCAGTAGTCTCGGGGGGCGAGGGAACACTGAAGCTTTCTTT. Amino acid sequence: CASSLGGRGNTEAFF. Full variable domain (remainder filled in from reference TRBV19 and TRBJ1-1): DGGITQSPKYLFRKEGQNVTLSCEQNLNHDAMYWYRQDPGQGLRLIYYSQIVNDFQKGDIAEGYSVSREKKESFPLTVTSAQKNPTAFYLCASSLGGRGNTEAFFGQGTRLTVV.